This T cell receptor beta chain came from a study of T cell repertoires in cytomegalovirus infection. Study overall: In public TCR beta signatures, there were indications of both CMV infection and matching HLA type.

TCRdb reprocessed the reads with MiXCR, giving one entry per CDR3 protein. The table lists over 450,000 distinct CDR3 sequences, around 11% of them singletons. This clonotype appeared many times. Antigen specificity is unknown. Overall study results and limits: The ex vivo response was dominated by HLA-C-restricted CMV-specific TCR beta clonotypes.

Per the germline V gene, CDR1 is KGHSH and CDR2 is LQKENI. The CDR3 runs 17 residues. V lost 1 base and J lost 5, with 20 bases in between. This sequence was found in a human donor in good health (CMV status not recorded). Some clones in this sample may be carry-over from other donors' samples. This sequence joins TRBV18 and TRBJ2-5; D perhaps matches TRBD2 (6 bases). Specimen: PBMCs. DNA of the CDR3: TGTGCCAGCTCACCACTGACTAGATCCGGAATAGAGGAGACCCAGTACTTC. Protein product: CASSPLTRSGIEETQYF. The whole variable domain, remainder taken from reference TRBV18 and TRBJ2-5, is NAGVMQNPRHLVRRRGQEARLRCSPMKGHSHVYWYRQLPEEGLKFMVYLQKENIIDESGMPKERFSAEFPKEGPSILRIQQVVRGDSAAYFCASSPLTRSGIEETQYFGPGTRLLVL.